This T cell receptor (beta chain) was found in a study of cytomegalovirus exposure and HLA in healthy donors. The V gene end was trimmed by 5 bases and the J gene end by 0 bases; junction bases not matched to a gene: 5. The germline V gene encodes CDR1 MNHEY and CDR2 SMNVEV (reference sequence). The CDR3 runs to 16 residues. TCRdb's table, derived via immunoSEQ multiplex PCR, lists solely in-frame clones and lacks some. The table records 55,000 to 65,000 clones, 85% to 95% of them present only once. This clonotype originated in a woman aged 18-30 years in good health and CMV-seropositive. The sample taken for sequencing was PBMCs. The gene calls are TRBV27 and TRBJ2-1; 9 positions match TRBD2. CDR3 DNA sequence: TGTGCCAGCAGTCTGCTAGCGGGGACCTCCTACAATGAGCAGTTCTTC. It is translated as CASSLLAGTSYNEQFF.